The 13 T cell receptor beta chains presented below share a single source sample, sequenced in a study of shared clonotypes between healthy human individuals. Here immunoSEQ multiplex PCR was the method, and the copy in TCRdb shows in-frame clones only, minus some. The profile shows about 2.4 million clones, over 85% of them singletons. The sample taken for sequencing was naive CD4+ T cells sorted from blood. As to subset: CD45RA+ positively selected. The receptors stem from a man aged 18 to 35 in good health.

The gene calls are TRBV28 and TRBJ2-1; D not resolved. The V end was cut by 1 base, the J end by 4 bases, with 11 bases between. CDR1 and CDR2 (germline): MDHEN, SYDVKM. The CDR3 extends over 15 amino acids. DNA for the CDR3: TGTGCCAGCAGTTTATTTGGGATCGGATACAATGAGCAGTTCTTC. Translated, it gives CASSLFGIGYNEQFF.

This rearrangement joins TRBV19 to TRBJ2-1, with 8 bases fitting TRBD1. The CDR3 consists of 15 residues. V lost 1 base and J lost 4; bases outside the gene matches: 3. Germline V CDR1 and CDR2: LNHDA, SQIVND (reference sequence). The CDR3 spells CASSIGTGFYNEQFF. The CDR3 DNA is TGTGCCAGTAGTATAGGGACAGGGTTTTACAATGAGCAGTTCTTC. The full variable domain, its missing parts supplied by reference TRBV19 and TRBJ2-1, is DGGITQSPKYLFRKEGQNVTLSCEQNLNHDAMYWYRQDPGQGLRLIYYSQIVNDFQKGDIAEGYSVSREKKESFPLTVTSAQKNPTAFYLCASSIGTGFYNEQFFGPGTRLTVL.

This chain links TRBV5-1 with TRBJ1-2, with D unclear. Trimming stripped 1 base from V and 2 bases from J, with 6 bases between. CDR3 length equals 13 residues. The V gene's germline CDR1 is SGHRS and CDR2 YFSETQ. As DNA, the CDR3 is TGCGCCAGCAGCTTGCTGGAAAACTATGGCTACACCTTC. This encodes CASSLLENYGYTF. The full variable domain, in which reference TRBV5-1 and TRBJ1-2 provide the parts outside the CDR3, is KAGVTQTPRYLIKTRGQQVTLSCSPISGHRSVSWYQQTPGQGLQFLFEYFSETQRNKGNFPGRFSGRQFSNSRSEMNVSTLELGDSALYLCASSLLENYGYTFGSGTRLTVV.

V is TRBV30 and J is TRBJ2-2, with no clear D. Trimming cost V 0 bases and J 6 bases, with 8 bases left between them. The CDR3 consists of 13 residues. Germline V CDR1 and CDR2: GTSNPN, SVGIG (reference sequence). CDR3: CAWSVQQPGELFF. The CDR3, as DNA: TGTGCCTGGAGTGTACAACAGCCCGGGGAGCTGTTTTTT.

The V call is TRBV6-5, the J call TRBJ1-4; no clear D gene. The V gene's germline CDR1 is MNHEY and CDR2 SVGAGI. The CDR3 is 16 residues long. Trimming took 0 bases from V and 10 from J, leaving 18 bases between them. The DNA for the CDR3 is TGTGCCAGCAGTTACTCGTCAGGACCCGCCGAGGGAAAACTGTTTTTT. Its translation: CASSYSSGPAEGKLFF.

The genes are TRBV19 and TRBJ1-1; 9 nucleotides match TRBD1. The CDR3 has 17 residues. Per germline, CDR1 LNHDA and CDR2 SQIVND (reference sequence). The trim removed 3 bases at V and 2 bases at J, leaving 10 bases unmatched. The CDR3 DNA is TGTGCCAGTAGTATGGGGACAGGGCGAAGTGCCAACACTGAAGCTTTCTTT. This sequence encodes CASSMGTGRSANTEAFF.

The chain has TRBV9 and TRBJ2-3; 12 nucleotides line up with TRBD2. This CDR3 is 14 amino acids long. The ends lost 0 bases at V and 8 bases at J; junction bases unmatched: 1. Germline CDR1 reads SGDLS; CDR2 reads YYNGEE. CDR3 coding DNA: TGTGCCAGCAGCGTAGTGACTAGCGGGGGTACGCAGTATTTT. This sequence encodes CASSVVTSGGTQYF.

The V and J genes are TRBV5-1 and TRBJ1-6, with TRBD1 identical over 10 bases. V lost 7 bases and J lost 10; bases outside the gene matches: 5. CDR1 is SGHRS, CDR2 YFSETQ, per germline. The CDR3 is made up of 13 amino acids. CDR3 sequence reads: CASAGTGVSPLHF. In DNA form, the CDR3 reads TGCGCCAGCGCCGGGACAGGGGTCTCACCCCTCCACTTT. The variable domain in full, completed from reference TRBV5-1 and TRBJ1-6, reads KAGVTQTPRYLIKTRGQQVTLSCSPISGHRSVSWYQQTPGQGLQFLFEYFSETQRNKGNFPGRFSGRQFSNSRSEMNVSTLELGDSALYLCASAGTGVSPLHFGNGTRLTVT.

V and J are TRBV4-1 and TRBJ2-7; 9 bases align to TRBD1. Trimming at V came to 0 bases and at J to 2 bases, leaving 5 bases not matched to a gene. Germline assignment: CDR1 MGHRA and CDR2 YSYEKL. The CDR3 is made up of 16 amino acids. The CDR3 coding sequence is TGCGCCAGCAGCCAAGACGGGGGGACAGGGCCCTACGAGCAGTACTTC. Translating gives CASSQDGGTGPYEQYF.

The V gene is TRBV2, the J gene TRBJ2-2; TRBD1 aligns across 9 bases. CDR3 length equals 15 residues. The germline gives CDR1 SNHLY, CDR2 FYNNEI. After removal of 4 bases from V and 5 bases from J, the junction contained 5 bases not matched to a gene. In nucleotides, the CDR3 is TGTGCCAGCAGTGGTGGACAGGGGTGGACCGGGGAGCTGTTTTTT. It yields the protein CASSGGQGWTGELFF.

This clone was observed a single time. The rearrangement joins TRBV7-3 to TRBJ2-3; D ambiguous. V was pared by 5 bases and J by 1 base, with 13 bases between. Looked up from germline, CDR1 is SGHTA and CDR2 is FQGTGA. This CDR3 is built from 15 residues. For the CDR3, the DNA is TGTGCCAGCAGCCTGACCCCTGGAGGCACAGATACGCAGTATTTT. Its translation: CASSLTPGGTDTQYF.

The chain couples TRBV28 to TRBJ2-2; D gene ambiguous. Trimming pared 7 bases from V and 7 bases from J, leaving 13 bases between. Looked up from germline, CDR1 is MDHEN and CDR2 is SYDVKM. This CDR3 contains 13 residues. DNA of the CDR3: TGTGCCAGCAAGGATCGATTTGGCGGGGAGCTGTTTTTT. As protein: CASKDRFGGELFF.

The chain couples TRBV9 to TRBJ2-3, with 7 bases matching TRBD1. This CDR3 has 15 residues. Germline loops: CDR1 SGDLS, CDR2 YYNGEE. After removal of 4 bases from V and 6 bases from J, the junction contained 11 bases not matched to a gene. The CDR3 loop reads CASSISQGVRDTQYF. In nucleotides, the CDR3 is TGTGCCAGCAGCATAAGCCAGGGGGTCAGGGATACGCAGTATTTT.